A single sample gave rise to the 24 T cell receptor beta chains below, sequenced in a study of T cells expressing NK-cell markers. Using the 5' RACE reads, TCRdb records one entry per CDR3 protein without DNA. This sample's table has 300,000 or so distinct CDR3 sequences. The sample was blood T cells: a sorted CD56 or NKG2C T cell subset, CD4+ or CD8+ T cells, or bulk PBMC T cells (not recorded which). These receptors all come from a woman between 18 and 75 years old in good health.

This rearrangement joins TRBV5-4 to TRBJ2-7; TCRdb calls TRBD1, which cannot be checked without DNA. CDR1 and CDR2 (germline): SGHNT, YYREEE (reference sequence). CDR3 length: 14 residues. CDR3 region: CASSQDRGPYEQYF.

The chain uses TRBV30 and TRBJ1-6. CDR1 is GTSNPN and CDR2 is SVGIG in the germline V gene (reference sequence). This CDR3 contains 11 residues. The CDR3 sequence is CAWSRETPLHF. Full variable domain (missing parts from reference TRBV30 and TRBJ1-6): SQTIHQWPATLVQPVGSPLSLECTVEGTSNPNLYWYRQAAGRGLQLLFYSVGIGQISSEVPQNLSASRPQDRQFILSSKKLLLSDSGFYLCAWSRETPLHFGNGTRLTVT.

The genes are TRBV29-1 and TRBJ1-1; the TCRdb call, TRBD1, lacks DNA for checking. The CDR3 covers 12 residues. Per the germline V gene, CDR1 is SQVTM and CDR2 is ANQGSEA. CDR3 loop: CSVSDKGAEAFF.

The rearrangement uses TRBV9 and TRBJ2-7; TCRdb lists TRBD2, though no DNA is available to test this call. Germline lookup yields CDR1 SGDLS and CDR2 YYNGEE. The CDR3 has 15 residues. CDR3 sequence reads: CASSESPASRYEQYF.

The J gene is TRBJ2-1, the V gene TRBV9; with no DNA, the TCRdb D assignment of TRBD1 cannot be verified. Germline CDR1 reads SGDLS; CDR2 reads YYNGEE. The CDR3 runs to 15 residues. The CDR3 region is CASSVDRGSYNEQFF. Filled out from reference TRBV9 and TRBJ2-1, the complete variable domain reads DSGVTQTPKHLITATGQRVTLRCSPRSGDLSVYWYQQSLDQGLQFLIQYYNGEERAKGNILERFSAQQFPDLHSELNLSSLELGDSALYFCASSVDRGSYNEQFFGPGTRLTVL.

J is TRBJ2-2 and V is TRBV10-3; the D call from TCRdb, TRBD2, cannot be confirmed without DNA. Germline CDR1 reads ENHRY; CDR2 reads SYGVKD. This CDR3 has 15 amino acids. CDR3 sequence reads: CAISEWELGTGELFF.

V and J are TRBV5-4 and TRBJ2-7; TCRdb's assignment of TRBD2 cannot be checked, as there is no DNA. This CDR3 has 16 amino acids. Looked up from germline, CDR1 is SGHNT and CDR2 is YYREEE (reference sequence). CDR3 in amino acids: CASSLGTSGRPGEQYF.

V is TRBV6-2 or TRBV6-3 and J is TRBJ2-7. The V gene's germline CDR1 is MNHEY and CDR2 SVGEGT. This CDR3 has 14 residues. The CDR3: CASSRGQGPYEQYF.

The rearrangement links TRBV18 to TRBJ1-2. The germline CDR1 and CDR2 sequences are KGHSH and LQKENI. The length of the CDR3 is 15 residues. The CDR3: CASSPEEGRGYGYTF.

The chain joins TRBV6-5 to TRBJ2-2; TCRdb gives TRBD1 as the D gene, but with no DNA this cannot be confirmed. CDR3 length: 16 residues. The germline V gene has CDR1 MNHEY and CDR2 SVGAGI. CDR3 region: CASSYLRGTDTGELFF.

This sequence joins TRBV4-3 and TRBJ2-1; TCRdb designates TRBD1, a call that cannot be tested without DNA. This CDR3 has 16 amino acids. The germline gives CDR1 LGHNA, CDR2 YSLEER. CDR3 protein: CASSQGGLGGAHEQFF.

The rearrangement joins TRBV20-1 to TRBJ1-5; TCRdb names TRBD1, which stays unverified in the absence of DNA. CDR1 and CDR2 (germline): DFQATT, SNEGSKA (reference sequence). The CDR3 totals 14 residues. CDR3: CSAGGAVSNQPQHF.

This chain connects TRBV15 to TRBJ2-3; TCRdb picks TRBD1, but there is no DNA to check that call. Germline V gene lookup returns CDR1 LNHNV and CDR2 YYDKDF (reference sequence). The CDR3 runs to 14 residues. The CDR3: CATNPGQGQDTQYF.

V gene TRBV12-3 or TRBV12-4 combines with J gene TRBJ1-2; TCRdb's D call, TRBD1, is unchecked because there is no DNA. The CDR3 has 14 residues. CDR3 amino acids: CASSSRTATYGYTF.

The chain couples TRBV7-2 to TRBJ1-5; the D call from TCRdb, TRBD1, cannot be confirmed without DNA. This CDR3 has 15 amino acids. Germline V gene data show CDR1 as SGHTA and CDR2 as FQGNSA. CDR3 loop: CASSLVDRGGQPQHF.

CDR3 protein: CASSPRSMGATEAFF. This chain links TRBV7-2 with TRBJ1-1; as DNA is missing, the TRBD1 call by TCRdb cannot be tested. CDR3 length: 15 residues. The V gene's germline CDR1 is SGHTA and CDR2 FQGNSA.

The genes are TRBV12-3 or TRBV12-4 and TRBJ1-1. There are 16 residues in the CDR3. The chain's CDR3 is CASSLGSGPAATEAFF.

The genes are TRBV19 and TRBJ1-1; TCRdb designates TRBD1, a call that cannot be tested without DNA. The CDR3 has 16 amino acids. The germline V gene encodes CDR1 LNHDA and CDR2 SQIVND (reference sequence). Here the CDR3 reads CASMALNRGQFPEAFF.

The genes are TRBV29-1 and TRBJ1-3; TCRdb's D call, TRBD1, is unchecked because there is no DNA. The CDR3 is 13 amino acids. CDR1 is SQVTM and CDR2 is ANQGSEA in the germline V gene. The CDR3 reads CSARTGVGNTIYF.

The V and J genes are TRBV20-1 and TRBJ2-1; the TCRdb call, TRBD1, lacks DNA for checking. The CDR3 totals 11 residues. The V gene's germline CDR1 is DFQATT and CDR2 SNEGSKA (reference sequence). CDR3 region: CSAGAGTPAFF.

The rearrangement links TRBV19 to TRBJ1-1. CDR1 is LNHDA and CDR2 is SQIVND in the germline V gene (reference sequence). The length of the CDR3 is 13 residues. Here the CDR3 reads CASSIRLNTEAFF.

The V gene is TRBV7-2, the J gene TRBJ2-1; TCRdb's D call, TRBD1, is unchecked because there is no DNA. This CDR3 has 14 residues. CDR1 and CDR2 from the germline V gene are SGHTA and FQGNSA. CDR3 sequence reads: CASSSEATKRGQFF.

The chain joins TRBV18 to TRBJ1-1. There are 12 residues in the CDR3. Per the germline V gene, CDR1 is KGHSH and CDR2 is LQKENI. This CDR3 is CASSPGRSEAFF. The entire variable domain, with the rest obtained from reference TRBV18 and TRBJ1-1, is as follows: NAGVMQNPRHLVRRRGQEARLRCSPMKGHSHVYWYRQLPEEGLKFMVYLQKENIIDESGMPKERFSAEFPKEGPSILRIQQVVRGDSAAYFCASSPGRSEAFFGQGTRLTVV.

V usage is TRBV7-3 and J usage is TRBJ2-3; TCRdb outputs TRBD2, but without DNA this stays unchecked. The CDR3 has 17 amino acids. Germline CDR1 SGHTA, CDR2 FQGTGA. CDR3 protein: CASSLIGTSGTGDTQYF.